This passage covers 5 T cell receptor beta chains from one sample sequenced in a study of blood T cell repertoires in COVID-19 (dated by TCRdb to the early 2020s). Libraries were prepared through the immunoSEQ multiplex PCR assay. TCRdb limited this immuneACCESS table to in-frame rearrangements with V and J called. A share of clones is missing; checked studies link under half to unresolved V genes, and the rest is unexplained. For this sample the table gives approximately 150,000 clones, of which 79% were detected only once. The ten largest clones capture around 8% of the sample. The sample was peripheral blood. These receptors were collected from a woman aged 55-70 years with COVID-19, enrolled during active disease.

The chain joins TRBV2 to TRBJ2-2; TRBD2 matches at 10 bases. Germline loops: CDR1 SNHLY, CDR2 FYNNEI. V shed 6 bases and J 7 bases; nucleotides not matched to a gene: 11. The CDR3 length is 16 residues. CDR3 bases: TGTGCCAGCAGATCAAGAAGCGGGGGGGCGGTCGGGGAGCTGTTTTTT. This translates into CASRSRSGGAVGELFF.

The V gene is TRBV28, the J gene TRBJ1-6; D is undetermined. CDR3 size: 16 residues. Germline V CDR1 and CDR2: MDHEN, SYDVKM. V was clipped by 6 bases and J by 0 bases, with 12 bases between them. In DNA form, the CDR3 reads TGTGCCAGCAGGGCGGCAGAGAGCTCCTATAATTCACCCCTCCACTTT. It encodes CASRAAESSYNSPLHF.

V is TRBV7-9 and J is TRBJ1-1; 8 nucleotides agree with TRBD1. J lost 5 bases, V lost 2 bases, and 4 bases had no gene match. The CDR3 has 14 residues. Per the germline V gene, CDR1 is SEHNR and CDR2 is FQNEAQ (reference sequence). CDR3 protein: CASSLSRQGTEAFF. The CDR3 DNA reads TGTGCCAGCAGCTTATCGAGACAGGGGACTGAAGCTTTCTTT. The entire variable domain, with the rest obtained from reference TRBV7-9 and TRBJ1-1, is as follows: DTGVSQNPRHKITKRGQNVTFRCDPISEHNRLYWYRQTLGQGPEFLTYFQNEAQLEKSRLLSDRFSAERPKGSFSTLEIQRTEQGDSAMYLCASSLSRQGTEAFFGQGTRLTVV.

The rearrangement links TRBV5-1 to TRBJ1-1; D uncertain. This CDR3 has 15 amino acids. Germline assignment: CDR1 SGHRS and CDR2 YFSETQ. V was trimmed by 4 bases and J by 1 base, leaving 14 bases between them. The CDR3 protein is CASSDVRRTNTEAFF. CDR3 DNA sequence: TGCGCCAGCAGCGACGTCAGGAGGACGAACACTGAAGCTTTCTTT. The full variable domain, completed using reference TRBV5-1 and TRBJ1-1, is KAGVTQTPRYLIKTRGQQVTLSCSPISGHRSVSWYQQTPGQGLQFLFEYFSETQRNKGNFPGRFSGRQFSNSRSEMNVSTLELGDSALYLCASSDVRRTNTEAFFGQGTRLTVV.

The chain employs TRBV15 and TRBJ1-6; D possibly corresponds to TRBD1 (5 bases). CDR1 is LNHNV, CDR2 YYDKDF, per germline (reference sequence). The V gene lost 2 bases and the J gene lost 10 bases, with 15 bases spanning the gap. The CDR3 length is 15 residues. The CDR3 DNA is TGTGCCACCAGCAGACTACGACAGAACGAATCACCCCTCCACTTT. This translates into CATSRLRQNESPLHF.